These 27 T cell receptor beta chains originate from one sample sequenced in a study of blood T cell repertoires in COVID-19. Sequencing was performed with immunoSEQ multiplex PCR; in TCRdb, only in-frame clones are kept and a portion is missing. This sample has about 120,000 clones, with 75% to 90% found just once. Sequences were obtained from peripheral blood. These receptors were obtained from a man in his 70s with active or convalescent COVID-19.

The chain links TRBV27 to TRBJ1-5, with D perhaps TRBD1 (6 bases). Trimming shortened V by 6 bases and J by 6 bases, and 15 bases separated the two germline ends. The CDR3 runs 14 residues. CDR1 and CDR2 (germline): MNHEY, SMNVEV (reference sequence). CDR3 sequence reads: CASRKSGAGQPQHF. CDR3 nucleotide sequence: TGTGCCAGCAGAAAATCAGGGGCGGGTCAGCCCCAGCATTTT.

The chain carries TRBV11-2 and TRBJ1-1, with D possibly TRBD1 on 6 matching bases. The ends were cut back, 1 base at V and 0 bases at J, with 15 bases in the middle. Germline CDR1 reads SGHAT; CDR2 reads FQNNGV. The CDR3 runs 17 residues. In nucleotides, the CDR3 is TGTGCCAGCAGCTTAGGGTGGGGGCCCCCCATGAACACTGAAGCTTTCTTT. This codes for CASSLGWGPPMNTEAFF.

This rearrangement joins TRBV4-1 to TRBJ2-6; D not resolved. With 1 base removed from V and 0 bases from J, the gap between germline ends came to 4 bases. The CDR3 length is 15 residues. Germline CDR1 MGHRA, CDR2 YSYEKL. CDR3 sequence reads: CASSQVGSGANVLTF. CDR3 DNA sequence: TGCGCCAGCAGCCAAGTCGGCTCTGGGGCCAACGTCCTGACTTTC.

In this sample, this clone turned up a few times. The genes are TRBV5-1 and TRBJ1-6, with D possibly TRBD1 on 6 matching bases. The V end lost 0 bases, the J end lost 3 bases, and 10 bases lay between the germline ends. Germline values: CDR1 SGHRS, CDR2 YFSETQ. This CDR3 is built from 16 residues. This CDR3 is CASSLEGGGYNSPLHF. In DNA, the CDR3 is TGCGCCAGCAGCTTGGAAGGGGGTGGCTATAATTCACCCCTCCACTTT.

In DNA form, the CDR3 reads TGTGCCAGCAGCTTATACGGAGCAACCGGGGAGCTGTTTTTT. Translated, it gives CASSLYGATGELFF. The chain employs TRBV7-6 and TRBJ2-2; D is ambiguous. The CDR3 sequence is 14 residues long. Germline CDR1 and CDR2: SGHVS and FNYEAQ. V lost 2 bases, J lost 5 bases, and 9 bases lay in between.

The J gene is TRBJ2-3, the V gene TRBV19; the match to TRBD2 covers 11 bases. Germline V CDR1 and CDR2: LNHDA, SQIVND (reference sequence). This CDR3 contains 14 residues. V lost 9 bases to trimming and J lost 2 bases; unmatched junction nucleotides: 4. Here the CDR3 reads CASTSGGHTDTQYF. The CDR3 DNA is TGTGCCAGCACTAGCGGGGGACACACAGATACGCAGTATTTT.

This sequence joins TRBV27 and TRBJ1-5; 12 bases agree with TRBD1. Germline-derived CDR1 and CDR2 are MNHEY and SMNVEV (reference sequence). The CDR3 totals 16 residues. V shed 5 bases and J 4 bases; nucleotides not matched to a gene: 6. The CDR3 spells CASSPGTGGENQPQHF. The CDR3 nucleotides read TGTGCCAGCAGTCCCGGGACAGGGGGCGAGAATCAGCCCCAGCATTTT.

The DNA of the CDR3 is TGTGCCTGGAGAGGCGGGGCCAAAAACATTCAGTACTTC. Amino acids: CAWRGGAKNIQYF. The rearrangement links TRBV30 to TRBJ2-4; possibly TRBD2 for D (5 bases). The CDR3 length is 13 residues. The V and J ends lost 3 bases and 1 base respectively, with 7 bases between them. Germline V gives CDR1 GTSNPN, CDR2 SVGIG (reference sequence). The entire variable domain, with the rest obtained from reference TRBV30 and TRBJ2-4, is as follows: SQTIHQWPATLVQPVGSPLSLECTVEGTSNPNLYWYRQAAGRGLQLLFYSVGIGQISSEVPQNLSASRPQDRQFILSSKKLLLSDSGFYLCAWRGGAKNIQYFGAGTRLSVL.

The sample holds a few counts of this clone. The gene calls are TRBV5-6 and TRBJ2-7; a weak D match, TRBD2 (6 bases). Germline V lookup: CDR1 SGHDT, CDR2 YYEEEE. V shed 5 bases and J shed 3 bases, with 9 bases lying between them. The length of the CDR3 is 12 residues. The CDR3 bases are TGTGCCAGCAGAGATAGCGGCTACGAGCAGTACTTC. It specifies CASRDSGYEQYF.

This chain links TRBV28 with TRBJ2-7; TRBD1 matches at 9 bases. CDR3 length: 15 residues. The junction had 8 bases not matched to a gene; V was cut back by 5 bases and J by 3 bases. Per the germline V gene, CDR1 is MDHEN and CDR2 is SYDVKM. The CDR3 DNA is TGTGCCAGCAGTCTACCCGGGACAGGGAACTACGAGCAGTACTTC. Translating it yields CASSLPGTGNYEQYF.

The rearrangement links TRBV27 to TRBJ2-5, with 7 bases fitting TRBD1. Germline V gene lookup returns CDR1 MNHEY and CDR2 SMNVEV (reference sequence). Trimming removed 6 bases from V and 2 bases from J; junction bases left unmatched: 6. The CDR3 is made up of 14 amino acids. The CDR3 nucleotides read TGTGCCAGCAGCGGGACAGCATATCAAGAGACCCAGTACTTC. It encodes CASSGTAYQETQYF.

The chain uses TRBV5-1 and TRBJ2-5; possible D gene TRBD1, 6 bases. This CDR3 has 14 residues. The V end lost 0 bases, the J end lost 1 base, and 7 bases lay between the germline ends. Germline V gene sequence: CDR1 SGHRS, CDR2 YFSETQ. The CDR3 bases are TGCGCCAGCAGCTTGGTAGGGGGCCAAGAGACCCAGTACTTC. Translation gives CASSLVGGQETQYF.

This clone was observed a single time. The genes are TRBV3-1 (or the pseudogene TRBV3-2) and TRBJ1-1, with 7 bases fitting TRBD1. V dropped 4 bases and J dropped 8; count of bases not matched to a gene: 10. The CDR3 is 14 amino acids. Germline V gene data show CDR1 as LGHDT and CDR2 as YNNKEL (reference sequence). In DNA, the CDR3 is TGTGCCAGCAGCCCGACGACAGGGCGTACAGAAGCTTTCTTT. This sequence encodes CASSPTTGRTEAFF.

J is TRBJ2-2 and V is TRBV7-2; 10 bases are a match to TRBD2. CDR1 is SGHTA and CDR2 is FQGNSA in the germline V gene. This CDR3 has 17 amino acids. J lost 6 bases, V lost 5 bases, and 12 bases had no gene match. The CDR3 loop reads CASSRRLAGLVPGELFF. The DNA for the CDR3 is TGTGCCAGCAGCCGTAGACTAGCGGGCCTGGTTCCCGGGGAGCTGTTTTTT.

The rearrangement uses TRBV6-1 and TRBJ2-1; 8 positions agree with TRBD1. This CDR3 contains 15 residues. CDR1 is MNHNS, CDR2 SASEGT, per germline. Trimming removed 3 bases from V and 2 bases from J; junction bases left unmatched: 3. Here the CDR3 DNA reads TGTGCCAGCAGTGATTCAGGGGGCGCCTACAATGAGCAGTTCTTC. Translating gives CASSDSGGAYNEQFF.

The genes are TRBV15 and TRBJ1-4; D perhaps matches TRBD1 (6 bases). The germline V and J ends were trimmed by 0 bases and 5 bases, with 10 bases remaining between them. Germline V gene sequence: CDR1 LNHNV, CDR2 YYDKDF (reference sequence). The CDR3 runs to 15 residues. This chain's CDR3 is CATSRDLGANEKLFF. As DNA, the CDR3 is TGTGCCACCAGCAGAGATTTGGGGGCAAATGAAAAACTGTTTTTT.

This chain joins TRBV14 and TRBJ1-2; 8 bases map to TRBD1. The CDR3 has 12 amino acids. Germline CDR1 and CDR2: SGHDN and FVKESK. V shed 3 bases and J 7 bases; nucleotides not matched to a gene: 1. CDR3 DNA sequence: TGTGCCAGCAGCCAGACAGGGGTTGGCTACACCTTC. As protein: CASSQTGVGYTF.

This rearrangement joins TRBV19 to TRBJ2-7, with D hard to call. V lost 0 bases, J lost 0 bases, and 6 bases lay in between. Germline-derived CDR1 and CDR2 are LNHDA and SQIVND (reference sequence). This CDR3 is built from 14 residues. Written as DNA, the CDR3 is TGTGCCAGTAGTATAGACTTGTACTCCTACGAGCAGTACTTC. Protein: CASSIDLYSYEQYF.

V usage is TRBV4-1 and J usage is TRBJ1-5, with D maybe TRBD1 (5 bases). The V gene's germline CDR1 is MGHRA and CDR2 YSYEKL. This CDR3 has 15 amino acids. V was trimmed by 4 bases and J by 1 base, leaving 11 bases between them. The CDR3 nucleotides read TGCGCCAGCAGCCGCGGGGCCGGGAGCAATCAGCCCCAGCATTTT. It specifies CASSRGAGSNQPQHF.

The genes are TRBV18 and TRBJ2-5; 7 bases match TRBD1. Trimming took 7 bases from V and 3 from J; bases not matched to a gene: 8. The germline V gene encodes CDR1 KGHSH and CDR2 LQKENI. This CDR3 has 14 residues. The chain's CDR3 is CASFPPGGKETQYF. The CDR3 DNA reads as TGTGCCAGCTTCCCACCAGGGGGTAAAGAGACCCAGTACTTC.

This chain links TRBV13 with TRBJ2-7; 16 bases are shared with TRBD2. The CDR3 totals 20 residues. The V segment lost 4 bases and the J segment 2 bases; nucleotides outside the gene matches: 14. Germline V gives CDR1 PRHDT, CDR2 FYEKMQ (reference sequence). Here the CDR3 reads CASSSTGGTSGRDLPYEQYF. As DNA, the CDR3 is TGTGCCAGCAGCTCCACCGGAGGGACTAGCGGGAGGGATTTACCCTACGAGCAGTACTTC.

The chain is built from TRBV28 and TRBJ2-3, with 10 bases fitting TRBD2. Germline loops: CDR1 MDHEN, CDR2 SYDVKM. Germline trimming cut 2 bases from V and 0 bases from J; bases unmatched to any gene: 2. The CDR3 extends over 16 amino acids. The CDR3 sequence: CASSLMTSGSTDTQYF. The CDR3, as DNA: TGTGCCAGCAGTTTAATGACTAGCGGGAGCACAGATACGCAGTATTTT. The full variable domain, rest sourced from reference TRBV28 and TRBJ2-3, is DVKVTQSSRYLVKRTGEKVFLECVQDMDHENMFWYRQDPGLGLRLIYFSYDVKMKEKGDIPEGYSVSREKKERFSLILESASTNQTSMYLCASSLMTSGSTDTQYFGPGTRLTVL.

The gene calls are TRBV6-2 or TRBV6-3 and TRBJ2-7; 10 bases fit TRBD1. The CDR3 covers 16 residues. The V gene end was trimmed by 4 bases and the J gene end by 3 bases; junction bases not matched to a gene: 9. Germline V gene lookup returns CDR1 MNHEY and CDR2 SVGEGT. CDR3 nucleotides: TGTGCCAGCAGTTTAGACAGGGGGCTGCCTGGCTACGAGCAGTACTTC. Residues: CASSLDRGLPGYEQYF.

The chain joins TRBV7-8 to TRBJ2-3; D may be TRBD2 (6 bases). V gave up 9 bases and J gave up 1 base, with 23 bases separating them. CDR1 is SGHVS and CDR2 is FQNEAQ in the germline V gene. The CDR3 has 17 residues. CDR3 sequence: CASLPVRWASGTDTQYF. The CDR3 bases are TGTGCCAGTTTGCCCGTTCGGTGGGCTAGCGGCACAGATACGCAGTATTTT.

The chain links TRBV24-1 to TRBJ1-2; TRBD1 matches at 7 bases. V gave up 4 bases and J gave up 8 bases; unmatched junction bases: 9. Germline loops: CDR1 KGHDR, CDR2 SFDVKD. The CDR3 is 14 residues long. This CDR3 is CATSDPQGLRGYTF. CDR3 bases: TGTGCCACCAGTGACCCACAGGGGTTGCGAGGCTACACCTTC.

The V call is TRBV28, the J call TRBJ1-2; D call uncertain. The germline V gene has CDR1 MDHEN and CDR2 SYDVKM. V was trimmed by 9 bases and J by 7 bases, leaving 15 bases between them. This CDR3 is 12 amino acids long. The CDR3 DNA follows: TGTGCCAGTAAAATGGGAGGCGGTGGCTACACCTTC. Amino acid sequence: CASKMGGGGYTF.

The chain has TRBV28 and TRBJ1-1, with 8 bases that match TRBD1. V lost 6 bases, J lost 11 bases, and 14 bases stayed unmatched. The germline gives CDR1 MDHEN, CDR2 SYDVKM. There are 14 residues in the CDR3. The CDR3 region has the DNA TGTGCCAGCAGGACGCCATACAGGGGGGTCGGGGCTTTCTTT. Translating gives CASRTPYRGVGAFF.